This TCR beta chain originates from a study of preoperative IRX-2 immunotherapy in early breast cancer. The treatment denotes: preoperative locoregional IRX-2 cytokine immunotherapy. This phase Ib study tested locoregional IRX-2 cytokine immunotherapy given before surgery. Sequenced by immunoSEQ multiplex PCR; TCRdb stores in-frame clones only, minus some. The table lists 25,000 or so clones, 80% to 90% of them singletons. The sequenced sample was tumor tissue, obtained after IRX-2 immunotherapy. The origin of this receptor is a human donor with breast cancer.

The CDR3 DNA reads as TGTGCCAGCAGCGTATCCCTGAACACTGAAGCTTTCTTT. Its protein is CASSVSLNTEAFF. The chain has TRBV9 and TRBJ1-1; D is unclear. This CDR3 has 13 amino acids. Germline V gene sequence: CDR1 SGDLS, CDR2 YYNGEE. Trimming removed 1 base from V and 0 bases from J, with 4 bases in between. Drawing the rest from reference TRBV9 and TRBJ1-1, the complete variable domain is DSGVTQTPKHLITATGQRVTLRCSPRSGDLSVYWYQQSLDQGLQFLIQYYNGEERAKGNILERFSAQQFPDLHSELNLSSLELGDSALYFCASSVSLNTEAFFGQGTRLTVV.